The clone carrying this T cell receptor beta chain occurred once. The data belong to a study of shared clonotypes between healthy human individuals. Using immunoSEQ multiplex PCR, the repertoire was profiled, and TCRdb retains in-frame clones only, with some absent. The sample records around 2.3 million clones, more than 90% being singletons. This sequence was found in a man aged 18 to 35 in good health. Sequenced sample: naive CD4+ T cells sorted from blood. Subset of the sample: CD45RA+ positively selected.

DNA for the CDR3: TGTGCCAGCAGTTTATCGGTGACATTTAATTCACCCCTCCACTTT. Translated, it gives CASSLSVTFNSPLHF. V and J are TRBV27 and TRBJ1-6; D is unclear. The CDR3 is made up of 15 amino acids. Trimming left V 0 bases short and J 6 bases short, with 9 bases between. Germline lookup yields CDR1 MNHEY and CDR2 SMNVEV (reference sequence).